This entry lists 26 T cell receptor beta chains sequenced from one sample in a study of cytomegalovirus exposure and HLA in healthy donors. The table came from immunoSEQ multiplex PCR; TCRdb's copy has only in-frame clones and leaves some out. The sample holds about 70,000 clones, approximately 95% seen once. Sequences were obtained from PBMCs. These receptors all come from a young man in good health and CMV-seropositive.

The chain has TRBV28 and TRBJ2-7; 8 bases map to TRBD1. CDR3 length: 15 amino acids. Germline V lookup: CDR1 MDHEN, CDR2 SYDVKM. With 7 bases clipped from V and 4 bases from J, the junction kept 12 bases outside the gene matches. The CDR3 is CASKMGTGHRYEQYF. CDR3 nucleotides: TGTGCCAGCAAGATGGGGACAGGTCATAGGTACGAGCAGTACTTC.

V is TRBV6-1 and J is TRBJ2-7; 10 bases agree with TRBD2. V trimming: 1 base; J trimming: 0 bases; junction bases outside the gene matches: 0. The CDR3 length is 15 residues. CDR1 is MNHNS and CDR2 is SASEGT in the germline V gene. The CDR3 sequence: CASSEGLAGSYEQYF. CDR3 nucleotide sequence: TGTGCCAGCAGTGAAGGACTAGCGGGCTCCTACGAGCAGTACTTC.

The V gene is TRBV7-9, the J gene TRBJ1-1; tentatively, D is TRBD1 (5 bases). Trimming left V 4 bases short and J 3 bases short, with 12 bases between. Per germline, CDR1 SEHNR and CDR2 FQNEAQ (reference sequence). The CDR3 loop spans 14 amino acids. CDR3 bases: TGTGCCAGCAGCTCCCTATCGGGGGACACTGAAGCTTTCTTT. Translated: CASSSLSGDTEAFF.

V is TRBV30 and J is TRBJ1-4, with a tentative D call TRBD1 (6 bases). Trimming removed 4 bases from V and 8 bases from J, with 17 bases in between. This CDR3 is 14 amino acids long. Germline CDR1 GTSNPN, CDR2 SVGIG (reference sequence). This CDR3 reads CAWTSPGDWEKLFF. The CDR3 DNA reads TGTGCCTGGACGTCTCCAGGGGATTGGGAAAAACTGTTTTTT.

J is TRBJ2-7 and V is TRBV7-9; 11 bases fit TRBD2. From germline, CDR1 is SEHNR and CDR2 FQNEAQ (reference sequence). The V and J ends lost 5 bases and 3 bases, in that order; junction bases with no gene match: 9. This CDR3 contains 16 residues. For the CDR3, the DNA is TGTGCCAGCAGCCACTCGACTAGCGGGAACAACTACGAGCAGTACTTC. Protein product: CASSHSTSGNNYEQYF.

This clone showed up just once. The chain recombines TRBV7-2 with TRBJ2-1, with 7 positions matching TRBD2. CDR1 and CDR2 (germline): SGHTA, FQGNSA. The junction had 16 bases not matched to a gene; V was cut back by 2 bases and J by 9 bases. There are 17 residues in the CDR3. CDR3 DNA sequence: TGTGCCAGCAGCTTACGGCTAGCGGTCCGGGGGTGGGGTGAGCAGTTCTTC. Translation gives CASSLRLAVRGWGEQFF. The whole variable domain, remainder taken from reference TRBV7-2 and TRBJ2-1, is GAGVSQSPSNKVTEKGKDVELRCDPISGHTALYWYRQSLGQGLEFLIYFQGNSAPDKSGLPSDRFSAERTGGSVSTLTIQRTQQEDSAVYLCASSLRLAVRGWGEQFFGPGTRLTVL.

The chain joins TRBV2 to TRBJ2-1; 13 bases align to TRBD2. CDR1 and CDR2 from the germline V gene are SNHLY and FYNNEI. The CDR3 consists of 15 residues. V lost 6 bases to trimming and J lost 6 bases; unmatched junction nucleotides: 5. The CDR3 here is CASRELAGGVNEQFF. CDR3 in DNA: TGTGCCAGCAGGGAACTAGCGGGAGGGGTCAATGAGCAGTTCTTC.

The chain is built from TRBV6-6 and TRBJ2-7, with 11 bases identical to TRBD2. The CDR3 runs 15 residues. Germline V CDR1 and CDR2: MNHNY, SVGAGI (reference sequence). With V trimmed by 5 bases and J by 0 bases, 3 bases remained unmatched. In DNA form, the CDR3 reads TGTGCCAGCAGTGGTAGCGGGAGGGTCTCCTACGAGCAGTACTTC. It is translated as CASSGSGRVSYEQYF.

The chain has TRBV5-6 and TRBJ2-5, with 8 bases aligning to TRBD2. The CDR3 runs 14 residues. The junction had 9 bases not matched to a gene; V was cut back by 6 bases and J by 5 bases. The germline gives CDR1 SGHDT, CDR2 YYEEEE. CDR3 loop: CASTPAGEGETQYF. In DNA, the CDR3 is TGTGCCAGCACCCCAGCGGGAGAGGGGGAGACCCAGTACTTC.

The genes are TRBV19 and TRBJ2-7; D may be TRBD2 (6 bases). Germline CDR1 reads LNHDA; CDR2 reads SQIVND (reference sequence). Trimming took off 4 bases at V and 2 bases at J, with 12 bases between the two ends. There are 14 residues in the CDR3. In nucleotides, the CDR3 is TGTGCCAGTAGTACCGGGACTGGGCCCTACGAGCAGTACTTC. Amino acid sequence: CASSTGTGPYEQYF.

This chain links TRBV27 with TRBJ2-1; TRBD2 aligns across 9 bases. The V gene end was trimmed by 3 bases and the J gene end by 0 bases; junction bases not matched to a gene: 3. Germline V lookup: CDR1 MNHEY, CDR2 SMNVEV (reference sequence). The CDR3 has 16 amino acids. CDR3: CASSFRREGSYNEQFF. CDR3 coding DNA: TGTGCCAGCAGTTTCCGGCGGGAGGGCTCCTACAATGAGCAGTTCTTC.

The rearrangement links TRBV18 to TRBJ2-7; 8 bases line up with TRBD1. The V and J ends lost 3 bases and 4 bases, in that order; junction bases with no gene match: 11. CDR1 is KGHSH, CDR2 LQKENI, per germline. The CDR3 spans 16 residues. CDR3 sequence: CASSPNSGTGIYEQYF. The CDR3 nucleotides read TGTGCCAGCTCACCCAACTCCGGGACAGGTATATACGAGCAGTACTTC.

V and J are TRBV7-9 and TRBJ2-4; TRBD2 might be the D (6 bases). V shed 2 bases and J shed 3 bases, with 17 bases lying between them. There are 17 residues in the CDR3. Germline lookup yields CDR1 SEHNR and CDR2 FQNEAQ (reference sequence). The CDR3 reads CASSLTQEGLVKNIQYF. The DNA for the CDR3 is TGTGCCAGCAGCTTAACCCAGGAGGGGTTAGTCAAAAACATTCAGTACTTC.

V and J are TRBV27 and TRBJ2-7, with TRBD2 as a possible D gene (6 bases). Germline CDR1 MNHEY, CDR2 SMNVEV (reference sequence). The CDR3 consists of 13 residues. V lost 5 bases and J 3 bases, leaving 11 bases between the germline ends. CDR3 nucleotides: TGTGCCAGCAGTGGCCGACTAGACTACGAGCAGTACTTC. This sequence encodes CASSGRLDYEQYF.

The chain couples TRBV7-2 to TRBJ2-7; 8 positions match TRBD2. J gave up 6 bases and V 1 base, and 8 bases lay outside the gene matches. This CDR3 is built from 15 residues. Germline V lookup: CDR1 SGHTA, CDR2 FQGNSA. The CDR3 reads CASSLVRAGVLEQYF. The CDR3 DNA is TGTGCCAGCAGCTTAGTTCGAGCGGGAGTACTCGAGCAGTACTTC.

The V gene is TRBV15, the J gene TRBJ2-3, with D tentatively TRBD2 (6 bases). This CDR3 is built from 15 residues. The V gene lost 0 bases and the J gene lost 4 bases, with 11 bases spanning the gap. CDR1 and CDR2 (germline): LNHNV, YYDKDF (reference sequence). CDR3 in DNA: TGTGCCACCAGCAGAGATCAGAGCGGGCCAGATACGCAGTATTTT. Its protein is CATSRDQSGPDTQYF.

The chain employs TRBV7-3 and TRBJ2-3; possible D gene TRBD1, 6 bases. Per germline, CDR1 SGHTA and CDR2 FQGTGA. CDR3 length equals 14 residues. Trimming took off 2 bases at V and 9 bases at J, with 15 bases between the two ends. The CDR3 is CASSLWDTSKTQYF. The DNA of the CDR3 is TGTGCCAGCAGCTTATGGGACACTTCGAAGACGCAGTATTTT.

This chain links TRBV27 with TRBJ2-1, with a weak D call TRBD1 (6 bases). V lost 8 bases to trimming and J lost 0 bases, with 14 bases between them. The CDR3 is 15 amino acids. Germline lookup yields CDR1 MNHEY and CDR2 SMNVEV (reference sequence). CDR3 sequence: CASRRDRSSYNEQFF. The CDR3 DNA is TGTGCCAGCCGGCGTGACAGGAGCTCCTACAATGAGCAGTTCTTC.

CDR3 protein: CASSPGAGGSYEQYF. DNA of the CDR3: TGTGCCAGCAGCCCCGGGGCGGGAGGCTCCTACGAGCAGTACTTC. The chain employs TRBV11-2 and TRBJ2-7; 8 bases align to TRBD2. CDR1 and CDR2 from the germline V gene are SGHAT and FQNNGV. The CDR3 runs to 15 residues. V dropped 5 bases and J dropped 0; count of bases not matched to a gene: 6.

V usage is TRBV2 and J usage is TRBJ1-1, with D possibly being TRBD1 (5 bases). V was trimmed by 1 base and J by 4 bases, leaving 7 bases between them. Germline V gene sequence: CDR1 SNHLY, CDR2 FYNNEI. This CDR3 has 13 residues. The CDR3 sequence: CASSEGGGTEAFF. The DNA of the CDR3 is TGTGCCAGCAGTGAAGGGGGGGGCACTGAAGCTTTCTTT.

V and J are TRBV18 and TRBJ2-7; D is ambiguous. V was shortened by 3 bases and J by 4 bases, with 10 bases between the two germline ends. The CDR3 runs 13 residues. Looked up from germline, CDR1 is KGHSH and CDR2 is LQKENI. The CDR3 sequence: CASSPAVQYEQYF. The CDR3 DNA reads as TGTGCCAGCTCACCGGCAGTCCAGTACGAGCAGTACTTC.

This sequence joins TRBV18 and TRBJ2-2, with a tentative D call TRBD1 (6 bases). Germline V lookup: CDR1 KGHSH, CDR2 LQKENI. CDR3 size: 16 residues. The V and J ends lost 2 bases and 4 bases respectively, with 14 bases between them. The CDR3 nucleotides are TGTGCCAGCTCACCAAGTTATACAGGGACCACCGGGGAGCTGTTTTTT. Its translation is CASSPSYTGTTGELFF. Full variable domain (outside the CDR3, taken from reference TRBV18 and TRBJ2-2): NAGVMQNPRHLVRRRGQEARLRCSPMKGHSHVYWYRQLPEEGLKFMVYLQKENIIDESGMPKERFSAEFPKEGPSILRIQQVVRGDSAAYFCASSPSYTGTTGELFFGEGSRLTVL.

V usage is TRBV19 and J usage is TRBJ2-7; D is possibly TRBD1 (6 bases). The V and J ends lost 5 bases and 7 bases respectively, with 24 bases between them. The CDR3 consists of 16 residues. The V gene's germline CDR1 is LNHDA and CDR2 SQIVND (reference sequence). CDR3 DNA sequence: TGTGCCAGTAGTGGACCGACGACAGGTTCGGTAGGGGAGCAGTACTTC. Residues: CASSGPTTGSVGEQYF.

The chain joins TRBV4-1 to TRBJ1-2, with 9 bases lining up with TRBD1. J lost 5 bases, V lost 4 bases, and 8 bases had no gene match. Germline V gives CDR1 MGHRA, CDR2 YSYEKL. The CDR3 is 15 amino acids. This CDR3 is CASSPSGTGSYGYTF. CDR3 bases: TGCGCCAGCAGCCCCTCCGGGACAGGGTCATATGGCTACACCTTC.

The chain is built from TRBV4-2 and TRBJ2-4, with TRBD2 matching over 7 bases. The CDR3 runs 12 residues. Germline CDR1 and CDR2: LGHNA and YNFKEQ. The V gene end was trimmed by 2 bases and the J gene end by 15 bases; junction bases not matched to a gene: 7. CDR3 coding DNA: TGTGCCAGCAGCCAATCGGGGGAGGGCTTGTACTTC. Amino acids: CASSQSGEGLYF.

The genes are TRBV28 and TRBJ2-1; the D gene is possibly TRBD1 (5 bases). The CDR3 totals 14 residues. The V gene lost 7 bases and the J gene lost 9 bases, with 19 bases spanning the gap. The germline gives CDR1 MDHEN, CDR2 SYDVKM. The CDR3 loop is CASIQGSRVGEQFF. The CDR3 DNA reads TGTGCCAGCATCCAAGGTTCCAGGGTAGGTGAGCAGTTCTTC.